This TCR beta chain was found in a study of human versus mouse CDR3 diversity and MHC coevolution. Sequencing used immunoSEQ multiplex PCR; TCRdb keeps in-frame clones, though not all of them. Of fewer than 100,000 clones in the sample, roughly 93% are singletons; the top ten hold 1.3% to 1.5%. Germline CDR1 and CDR2: SEHNR and FQNEAQ (reference sequence). The trim removed 5 bases at V and 3 bases at J, leaving 6 bases unmatched. CDR3 length: 15 amino acids. This clone occurred a few times. The antigen remains undetermined. General study findings and limits: On average, humans showed more CDR3 deletions and insertions than mice. Human T cells underwent selection on six different MHC II alleles. By iCHAO1, human TCR beta clonotypes numbered about 1.5 million, the most.

The TCR was taken from a person between 25 and 69 years old in good health. This chain links TRBV7-9 with TRBJ1-3, with 8 nucleotides matching TRBD1. Sequenced sample: naive CD4+ T cells from blood. Subset reported: CD45RO-negative CD62L-positive naive CD4 T cells. CDR3 sequence: CASSQDRVLGNTIYF. The CDR3 DNA follows: TGTGCCAGCAGCCAGGACAGGGTCCTTGGAAACACCATATATTTT.